This T cell receptor beta chain is drawn from a study of Ad26.COV2.S vaccination and SARS-CoV-2 variants. Looking at the study overall: The vaccine Ad26.COV2.S was put into the muscle once, or twice with 56 days between. Study conclusions and caveats: Individuals receiving vaccine had higher spike-specific TCR breadth than placebo recipients did.

Generated by immunoSEQ multiplex PCR, the TCRdb table keeps only in-frame clones and is missing some. The sample lists 300,000 to 500,000 clones, 70% to 90% occurring once. The treatment here: around 19 received Ad26.COV2.S at low or high dose, single or two shots; 5 received placebo; per-sample allocation not given. Sampling was done on day 63 after the first vaccine or placebo injection. In Boston, an adult donor aged 18-55 years took part. Vaccination employed an Ad26 vector expressing the Wuhan-strain SARS-CoV-2 spike. This clone came up once. Its matching antigen is unknown. CDR3 length equals 12 residues. V was trimmed by 5 bases and J by 7 bases, leaving 12 bases between them. CDR1 and CDR2 (germline): SQVTM, ANQGSEA.

The sequences come from peripheral blood, collected in a trial of Ad26.COV2.S vaccine versus placebo. The source of this sequence is a person between 18 and 65 years old who received the Ad26.COV2.S COVID-19 vaccine or a placebo. This chain uses TRBV29-1 with TRBJ2-1; D assignment may be TRBD1 or TRBD2 (5 bases each). The CDR3 sequence: CSVNRDRNEQFF. The CDR3 region has the DNA TGCAGCGTTAACCGGGACCGAAATGAGCAGTTCTTC.